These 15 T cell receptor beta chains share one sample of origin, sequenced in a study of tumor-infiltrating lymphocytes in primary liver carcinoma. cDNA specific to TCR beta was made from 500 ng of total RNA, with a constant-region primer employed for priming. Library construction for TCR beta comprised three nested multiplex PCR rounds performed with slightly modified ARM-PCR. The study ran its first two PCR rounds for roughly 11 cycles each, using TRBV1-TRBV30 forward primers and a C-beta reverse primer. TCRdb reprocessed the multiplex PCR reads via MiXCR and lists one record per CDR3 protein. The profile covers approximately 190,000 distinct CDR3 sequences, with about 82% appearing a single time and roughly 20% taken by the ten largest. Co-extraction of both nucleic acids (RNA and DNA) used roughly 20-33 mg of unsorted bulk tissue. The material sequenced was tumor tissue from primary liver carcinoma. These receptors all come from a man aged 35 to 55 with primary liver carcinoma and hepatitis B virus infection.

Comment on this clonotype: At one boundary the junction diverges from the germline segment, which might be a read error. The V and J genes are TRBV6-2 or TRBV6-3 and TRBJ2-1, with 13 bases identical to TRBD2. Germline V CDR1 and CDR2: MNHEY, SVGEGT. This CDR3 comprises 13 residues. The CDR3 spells CVSRTSGRTKQFF. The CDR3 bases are TGTGTCAGCAGGACTAGCGGGAGAACTAAGCAGTTCTTC.

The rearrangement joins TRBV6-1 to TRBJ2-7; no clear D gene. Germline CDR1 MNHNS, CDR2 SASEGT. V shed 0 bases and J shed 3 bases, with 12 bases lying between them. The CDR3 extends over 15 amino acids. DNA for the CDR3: TGTGCCAGCAGTGAAGCAGACAAGAGCTTCTACGAGCAGTACTTC. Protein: CASSEADKSFYEQYF.

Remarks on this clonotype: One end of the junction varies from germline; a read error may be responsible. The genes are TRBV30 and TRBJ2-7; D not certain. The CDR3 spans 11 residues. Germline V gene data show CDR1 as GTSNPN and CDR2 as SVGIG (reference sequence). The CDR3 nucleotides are TGTGCCTGTAGTGAACCTAACGAGCAATACTTC. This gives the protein CACSEPNEQYF.

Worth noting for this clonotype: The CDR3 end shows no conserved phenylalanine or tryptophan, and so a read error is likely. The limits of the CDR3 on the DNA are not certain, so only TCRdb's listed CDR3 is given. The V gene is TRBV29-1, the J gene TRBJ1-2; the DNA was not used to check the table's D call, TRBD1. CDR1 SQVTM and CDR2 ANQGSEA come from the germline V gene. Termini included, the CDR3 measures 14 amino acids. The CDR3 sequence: CSVEVDGPGIGYTL.

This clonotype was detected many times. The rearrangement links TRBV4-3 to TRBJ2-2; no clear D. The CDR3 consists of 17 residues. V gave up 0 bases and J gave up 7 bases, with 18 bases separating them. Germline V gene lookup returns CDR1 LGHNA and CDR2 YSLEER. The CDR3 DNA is TGCGCCAGCAGCCAAGATCGGTCGGCAGTCCGAGGCGGGGAGCTGTTTTTT. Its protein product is CASSQDRSAVRGGELFF.

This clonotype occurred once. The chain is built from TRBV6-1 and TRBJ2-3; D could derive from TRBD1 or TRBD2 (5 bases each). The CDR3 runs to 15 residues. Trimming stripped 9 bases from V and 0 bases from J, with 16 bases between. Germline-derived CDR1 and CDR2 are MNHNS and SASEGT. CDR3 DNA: TGTGCCAGAAGCAGCGGAGACAGTAGCACAGATACGCAGTATTTT. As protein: CARSSGDSSTDTQYF.

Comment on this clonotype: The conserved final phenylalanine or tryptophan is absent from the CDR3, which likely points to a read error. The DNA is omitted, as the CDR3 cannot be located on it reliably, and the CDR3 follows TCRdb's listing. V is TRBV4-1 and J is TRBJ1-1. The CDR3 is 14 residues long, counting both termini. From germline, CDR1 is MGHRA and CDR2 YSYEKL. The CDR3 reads CTSSQDPRAGETFL.

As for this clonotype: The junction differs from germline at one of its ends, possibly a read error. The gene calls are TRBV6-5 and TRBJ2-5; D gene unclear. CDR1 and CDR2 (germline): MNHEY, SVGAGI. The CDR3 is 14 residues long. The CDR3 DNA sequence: TGTGCCAGCAGCTACGCAGGTGGCAAGGAGACCCCGTACTTC. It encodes CASSYAGGKETPYF.

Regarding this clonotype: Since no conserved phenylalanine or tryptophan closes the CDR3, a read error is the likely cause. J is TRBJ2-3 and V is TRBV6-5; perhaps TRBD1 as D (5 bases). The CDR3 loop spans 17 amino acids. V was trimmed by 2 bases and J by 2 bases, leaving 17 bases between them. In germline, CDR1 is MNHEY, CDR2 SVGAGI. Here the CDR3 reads CASSYGRTGGLTDTQYY. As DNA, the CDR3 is TGTGCCAGCAGTTACGGTCGTACAGGTGGCCTCACAGATACGCAGTATTAT.

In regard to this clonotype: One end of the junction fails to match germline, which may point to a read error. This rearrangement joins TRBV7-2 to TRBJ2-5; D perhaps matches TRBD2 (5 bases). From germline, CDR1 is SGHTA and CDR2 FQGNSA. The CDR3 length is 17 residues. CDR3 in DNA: TGTGCCAGCAGCTTAGACCCAGCGGTGGCCCCCCAAGAGACTCAGTACTTC. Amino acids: CASSLDPAVAPQETQYF.

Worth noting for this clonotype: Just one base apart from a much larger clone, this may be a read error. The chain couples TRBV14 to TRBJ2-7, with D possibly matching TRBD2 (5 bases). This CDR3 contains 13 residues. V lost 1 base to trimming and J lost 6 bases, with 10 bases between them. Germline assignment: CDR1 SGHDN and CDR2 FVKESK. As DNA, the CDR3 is TGTGCCAGCAGCCAAGGAGGGTGGGCCGAGCAGTACTTC. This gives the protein CASSQGGWAEQYF.

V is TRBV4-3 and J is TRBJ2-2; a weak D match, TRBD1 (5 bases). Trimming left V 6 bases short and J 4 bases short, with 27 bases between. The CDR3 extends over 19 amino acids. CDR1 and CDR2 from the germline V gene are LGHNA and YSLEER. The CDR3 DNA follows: TGCGCCAGCAGACCCCGAAGCCCGACAAGGGGCTGCTCCACCGGGGAGCTGTTTTTT. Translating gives CASRPRSPTRGCSTGELFF.

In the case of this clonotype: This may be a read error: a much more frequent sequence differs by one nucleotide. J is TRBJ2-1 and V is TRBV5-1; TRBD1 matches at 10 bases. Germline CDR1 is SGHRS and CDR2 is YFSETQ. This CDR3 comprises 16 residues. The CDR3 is CASSLAKGQGYDDQFF. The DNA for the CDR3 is TGCGCCAGCAGCTTGGCCAAGGGACAGGGGTACGATGACCAGTTCTTC.

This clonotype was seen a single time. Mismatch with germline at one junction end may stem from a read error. CDR3 DNA sequence: TGTGCGAGTGGTTTGGTAGGGGAAGAGATCCAGTACTTC. It specifies CASGLVGEEIQYF. V is TRBV12-5 and J is TRBJ2-5, with D perhaps matching TRBD1 (5 bases). The CDR3 consists of 13 residues. Germline V gene lookup returns CDR1 LGHNT and CDR2 FRNRAP.

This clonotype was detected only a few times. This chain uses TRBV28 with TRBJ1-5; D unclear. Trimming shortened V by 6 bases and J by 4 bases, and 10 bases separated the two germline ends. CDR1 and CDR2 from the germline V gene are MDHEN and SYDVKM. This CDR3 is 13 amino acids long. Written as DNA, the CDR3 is TGTGCCAGCAGCGATCAGGAGAATCAGCCCCAGCATTTT. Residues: CASSDQENQPQHF.